A selection of T cell receptor beta chains follows, all from one sample in a study of blood T cell repertoires in COVID-19. Only in-frame clones appear in the TCRdb table, and some are missing; sequencing was by immunoSEQ multiplex PCR. The sample carries about 230,000 clones, about 80% recorded once. Sequencing was carried out using peripheral blood. Receptors were obtained from a man in his fifties or sixties with active or convalescent COVID-19. The CDR3 runs from the conserved cysteine through the conserved F or W. A D gene is named only where the DNA matches it firmly. Not all rows give a size; the values are once, few, many and, for expanded clones, a class.

cdr3_aa cdr3_nt clone_size j_call v_call d_call
CASSLPYQETQYF TGTGCCAGCAGCTTGCCGTACCAAGAGACCCAGTACTTC . TRBJ2-5 TRBV5-6 .
CASRPSGTGGLRAFF TGTGCCAGCAGGCCCTCCGGGACAGGGGGATTAAGAGCTTTCTTT . TRBJ1-1 TRBV28 TRBD1
CASSVASGGHSSYNEQFF TGTGCCAGCAGCGTAGCTAGCGGGGGCCATAGCTCCTACAATGAGCAGTTCTTC . TRBJ2-1 TRBV9 TRBD2
CASNRGYQETQYF TGCGCCAGCAACAGGGGGTACCAAGAGACCCAGTACTTC . TRBJ2-5 TRBV10-2 TRBD1
CASIPRQGWENTEAFF TGTGCCAGTATTCCCCGACAGGGATGGGAGAACACTGAAGCTTTCTTT . TRBJ1-1 TRBV19 TRBD1
CASSIRTTMSGGWGYTF TGTGCCAGTAGTATTCGCACGACAATGAGTGGGGGCTGGGGCTACACCTTC . TRBJ1-2 TRBV19 .
CASRVVTGYEQYF TGTGCCAGCAGGGTAGTGACAGGCTACGAGCAGTACTTC . TRBJ2-7 TRBV2 .
CASTPGLAVTDTQYF TGTGCCAGTACCCCCGGACTAGCGGTCACAGATACGCAGTATTTT once TRBJ2-3 TRBV19 TRBD2
CASSQDRYTIYF TGTGCCAGCAGCCAAGATCGGTACACCATATATTTT . TRBJ1-3 TRBV14 .
CASPGFEETQYF TGTGCCAGCCCAGGGTTCGAAGAGACCCAGTACTTC once TRBJ2-5 TRBV28 .
CASSPSLGRDYEQYF TGTGCCAGCAGCCCGTCCCTGGGGCGGGACTACGAGCAGTACTTC . TRBJ2-7 TRBV5-4 .
CASSLGTGVISPLHF TGCGCCAGCAGCTTAGGGACAGGGGTAATTTCACCCCTCCACTTT few TRBJ1-6 TRBV5-1 TRBD1
CASSIRDNEQFF TGTGCCAGTAGTATCCGGGACAATGAGCAGTTCTTC few TRBJ2-1 TRBV19 .
CASSVALGQFYGYTF TGTGCCAGCAGCGTAGCTCTTGGACAGTTCTATGGCTACACCTTC . TRBJ1-2 TRBV9 .
CASSWDRSAEQYF TGTGCCAGCAGTTGGGACAGGTCAGCCGAGCAGTACTTC once TRBJ2-7 TRBV12-3/TRBV12-4 TRBD1
CASSQVQAGYGYTF TGCGCCAGCAGCCAAGTTCAGGCAGGATATGGCTACACCTTC . TRBJ1-2 TRBV4-1 .
CASSFNRGGNTEAFF TGCGCCAGCAGCTTTAACAGGGGTGGGAACACTGAAGCTTTCTTT . TRBJ1-1 TRBV5-1 TRBD1
CASSLRTGLETEAFF TGTGCCAGCAGCCTTCGGACAGGGCTCGAAACTGAAGCTTTCTTT . TRBJ1-1 TRBV14 TRBD1
CASRLRSDSNQPQHF TGTGCCAGTAGGCTAAGGAGCGATAGCAATCAGCCCCAGCATTTT . TRBJ1-5 TRBV19 .